The present T cell receptor (beta chain) was sequenced within a study of early T cells in non-severe SARS-CoV-2 infection (dated by TCRdb to the early 2020s). Turning to the overall study: Bulk RNA from unsorted whole blood was used for TCR sequencing, so alpha and beta chains could not be paired.

From cysteine to phenylalanine, the CDR3 is 11 amino acids long. Only the CDR3 region is kept as DNA, spanning 33 bases read in frame from base 1. Based on the germline V gene, the CDR1 and CDR2 sequences are SGHTA and FQGNSA. The V and J ends are trimmed by 7 bases and 10 bases, leaving 10 bases between them. Results the study describes overall, beyond this receptor: VDJdb matching was skewed toward anti-spike CD8 responses, so virus-specific expansions were likely underestimated and private and CD4 specificities were missed.

Set within a cohort of healthcare workers in London, UK, this nested case-control study involved weekly PCR testing of nasopharyngeal swabs along with blood sampling. Healthcare workers were enrolled in the week of the UK lockdown, from 23 to 31 March 2020, and were followed every week for up to roughly 15 weeks. Library prep was done by 5' RACE. TCRdb shows the sequencer as NextSeq 500. The TCR library protocol attached unique molecular identifiers to individual cDNA molecules to correct for sequencing error and PCR bias. Both TCR alpha and beta chains were sequenced, and tight co-correlation was observed between alpha and beta sequence abundances in each sample. The published analysis was carried out like this. Decombinator V4 was used to annotate TCR sequences for V gene, J gene and CDR3. TCRs were defined as expanded if a significant change between any two time points was detected under a Poisson model with p below 0.0001. Abundances of TCRs were expressed as counts per million after normalisation to the total number of TCRs sequenced in each sample. MAIT TCRs were defined by TRAV1-2 paired with TRAJ12, TRAJ20 or TRAJ33, and iNKT TCRs by TRAV10 paired with TRAJ18. VDJdb, accessed 1 November 2021, was searched for CMV, EBV and SARS-CoV-2 annotated TCRs, excluding TCRs annotated for multiple antigens. TCRdb cleaned the public reads at Q25 with fastp, built clones with MiXCR and kept in-frame beta chains. Every entry covers one CDR3 protein and lists the most common genes and DNA from its rows. TCRdb's processing, not the authors', yielded these V and J calls. This sample lists fewer than 130,000 distinct CDR3 sequences; roughly 13% were detected once. The ten largest clones take up 3% to 4.5% of the sample.

Only a few counts were recorded for this clonotype. The target of this receptor is not known. Base qualities are missing; no much larger clone stands one base away. The chain employs TRBV7-2 and TRBJ2-2, with the D gene not confidently named. This TCR was sampled from an adult who was a healthcare worker with PCR-confirmed SARS-CoV-2 infection or an uninfected control (not recorded which). Sequenced here: whole blood, sampled at baseline. Read as DNA, the sequence is TGTGCCAGCACCAACCAAGCGGAGCTGTTTTTT. This yields the protein CASTNQAELFF. The entire variable domain, with the stretches around the CDR3 drawn from the reference TRBV7-2 and TRBJ2-2 proteins, is GAGVSQSPSNKVTEKGKDVELRCDPISGHTALYWYRQSLGQGLEFLIYFQGNSAPDKSGLPSDRFSAERTGGSVSTLTIQRTQQEDSAVYLCASTNQAELFFGEGSRLTVL.